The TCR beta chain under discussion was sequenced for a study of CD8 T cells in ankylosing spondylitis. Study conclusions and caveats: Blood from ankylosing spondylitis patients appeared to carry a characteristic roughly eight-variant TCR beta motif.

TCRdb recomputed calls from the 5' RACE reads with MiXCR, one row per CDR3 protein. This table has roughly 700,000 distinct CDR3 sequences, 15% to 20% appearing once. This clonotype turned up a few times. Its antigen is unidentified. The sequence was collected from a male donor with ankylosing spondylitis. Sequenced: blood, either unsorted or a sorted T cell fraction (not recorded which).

The CDR3 here is CASSRRGQGHEQYF. CDR3 DNA sequence: TGTGCCAGCTCTCGACGGGGACAGGGCCACGAGCAGTACTTC. The rearrangement links TRBV6-2 or TRBV6-3 to TRBJ2-7; 9 nucleotides line up with TRBD1. This CDR3 contains 14 residues. V lost 8 bases, J lost 5 bases, and 10 bases stayed unmatched. Germline V CDR1 and CDR2: MNHEY, SVGEGT.